This T cell receptor (beta chain) was sequenced for a study of shared clonotypes between healthy human individuals. Across the whole study: Per donor, three plates held CD4 naive cells, three held CD4 memory, two held CD8 naive and one held CD8 memory. Findings and limits, study-wide: Relative to clonotypes present in all four donors, those not shared had lower generation probabilities.

A deep-level run was used for the assay. TCRdb's copy holds only in-frame clones and misses some; the assay was immunoSEQ multiplex PCR. The table has around 200,000 clones, around 63% seen once. A single count supports this clone. Its antigen is not identified. The CDR3 contains 14 residues. Germline lookup yields CDR1 LGHNA and CDR2 YSLEER. Trimming removed 1 base from V and 10 bases from J, with 14 bases in between. The sequenced sample consisted of memory CD4+ T cells sorted from blood. Noted subset: CD45RA-negative fraction. The J gene is TRBJ2-1, the V gene TRBV4-3, with a possible D match to TRBD2 (5 bases). The source of this sequence is a man aged 30 to 45 in good health. CDR3 in DNA: TGCGCCAGCAGCCAAGGACTACACAACAGCGAGCAGTTCTTC. The encoded protein is CASSQGLHNSEQFF.